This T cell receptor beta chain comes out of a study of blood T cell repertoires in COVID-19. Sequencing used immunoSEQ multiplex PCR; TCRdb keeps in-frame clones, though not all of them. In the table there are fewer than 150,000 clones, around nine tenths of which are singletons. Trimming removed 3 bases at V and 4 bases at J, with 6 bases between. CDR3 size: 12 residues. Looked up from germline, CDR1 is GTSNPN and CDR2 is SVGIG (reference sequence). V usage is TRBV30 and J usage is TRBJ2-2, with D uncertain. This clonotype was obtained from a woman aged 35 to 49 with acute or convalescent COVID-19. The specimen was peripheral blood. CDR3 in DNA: TGTGCCTGGAGACTCGGCACCGGGGAGCTGTTTTTT. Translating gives CAWRLGTGELFF.